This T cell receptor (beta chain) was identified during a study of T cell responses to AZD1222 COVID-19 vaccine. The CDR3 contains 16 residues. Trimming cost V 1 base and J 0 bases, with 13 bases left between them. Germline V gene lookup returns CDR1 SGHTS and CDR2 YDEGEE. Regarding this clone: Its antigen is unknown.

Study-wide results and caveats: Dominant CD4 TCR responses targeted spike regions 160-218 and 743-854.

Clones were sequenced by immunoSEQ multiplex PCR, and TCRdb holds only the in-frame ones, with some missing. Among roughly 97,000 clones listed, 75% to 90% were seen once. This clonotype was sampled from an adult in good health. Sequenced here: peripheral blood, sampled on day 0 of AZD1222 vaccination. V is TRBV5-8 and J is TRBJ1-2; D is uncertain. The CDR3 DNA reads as TGTGCCAGCAGCTTGCCGATGGGAGGAGCTAACTATGGCTACACCTTC. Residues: CASSLPMGGANYGYTF.